The subject of this entry is one TCR beta chain. Its target is unknown. The data were obtained in a study of response to subunit inactivated influenza vaccine. MiXCR was run by TCRdb on the RT-PCR reads, yielding one entry per CDR3 protein. Of roughly 500,000 distinct CDR3 sequences in the sample, less than 30% were seen once. Study-wide results and caveats: Each seasonal influenza vaccination recruits few new T cells, the authors suggested.

The CDR3 contains 17 residues. Between the trimmed V and J ends, which lost 4 bases and 0 bases, there was a span of 15 bases. Germline V CDR1 and CDR2: LGHNA, YNFKEQ. The source was CD4+ T cells sorted from PBMCs, collected roughly 5 days after vaccination. The TCR originated in a man aged 45 to 65 who received an inactivated influenza vaccine. The V and J genes are TRBV4-2 and TRBJ1-4; D might be TRBD1 (5 bases). The CDR3 bases are TGTGCCAGCAGCCCCTCGATTCGGGGCGCAACTAATGAAAAACTGTTTTTT. Its protein product is CASSPSIRGATNEKLFF.